The present entry profiles one T cell receptor (beta chain) with its context. This record belongs to a study of T cell responses to AZD1222 COVID-19 vaccine. Study summary: Pooling of second doses given at about 4 or about 12 weeks was done.

This CDR3 comprises 13 residues. V lost 6 bases to trimming and J lost 4 bases, with 12 bases between them. Germline lookup yields CDR1 MNHEY and CDR2 SMNVEV (reference sequence). The assay was immunoSEQ multiplex PCR, and TCRdb's table has in-frame clones only and misses some. The top ten clones hold over 9.5% of a sample with more than 150,000 clones, approximately 92% of them seen once. This receptor was identified in an adult in good health. The material was peripheral blood, obtained on day 0 of AZD1222 vaccination. V is TRBV27 and J is TRBJ1-2; D uncertain. CDR3 DNA sequence: TGTGCCAGCAGATCCTCCGGCGTCTATGGCTACACCTTC. This codes for CASRSSGVYGYTF.